The clone carrying this T cell receptor (beta chain) came up a few times. Trimming removed 3 bases at V and 5 bases at J, with 7 bases between. Germline V gene data show CDR1 as KGHSH and CDR2 as LQKENI. This CDR3 contains 12 residues. In TCRdb, the 5' RACE reads were re-called with MiXCR into one record per CDR3 protein. The sample lists some 790,000 distinct CDR3 sequences, roughly 18% occurring once. These data are taken from a study of identical twins. The same data also contributed to another study, on T cells expressing NK-cell markers.

Sequencing used PBMCs. V usage is TRBV18 and J usage is TRBJ2-5; D gene uncertain. The TCR originated in a young woman in good health. For the CDR3, the DNA is TGTGCCAGCTCACCTGCGATCGAGACCCAGTACTTC. Amino acids: CASSPAIETQYF.